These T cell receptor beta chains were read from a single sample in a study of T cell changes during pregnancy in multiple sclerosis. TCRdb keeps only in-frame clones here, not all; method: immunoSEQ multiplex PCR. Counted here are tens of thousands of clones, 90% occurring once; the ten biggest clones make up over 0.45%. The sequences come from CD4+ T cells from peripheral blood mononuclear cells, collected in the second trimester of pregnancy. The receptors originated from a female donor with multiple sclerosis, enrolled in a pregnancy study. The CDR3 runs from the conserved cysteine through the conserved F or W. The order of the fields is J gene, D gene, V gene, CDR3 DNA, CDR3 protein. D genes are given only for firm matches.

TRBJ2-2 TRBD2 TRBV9 TGTGCCAGCAGCGTGGGAGCGGGGTCCACCGGGGAGCTGTTTTTT CASSVGAGSTGELFF
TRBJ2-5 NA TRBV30 TGTGCCTGGAGTGTAGTCTACCGGGAGACCCAGTACTTC CAWSVVYRETQYF
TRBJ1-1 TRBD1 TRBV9 TGTGCCAGCAGCGTAGTACAGGGGGGAACTGAAGCTTTCTTT CASSVVQGGTEAFF
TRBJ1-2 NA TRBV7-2 TGTGCCAGCAGCCCGACAGCTTATGGCTACACCTTC CASSPTAYGYTF
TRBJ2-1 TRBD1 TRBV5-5 TGTGCCAGCAGCTTGGAGGGACAGGGTTACAATGAGCAGTTCTTC CASSLEGQGYNEQFF
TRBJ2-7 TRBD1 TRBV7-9 TGTGCCAGCAGCTTAGCCGGGACAGGGGGCTACGAGCAGTACTTC CASSLAGTGGYEQYF
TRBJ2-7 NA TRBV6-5 TGTGCCGGCAGTTACTCGCGTACGGGGTCCTACGAGCAGTACTTC CAGSYSRTGSYEQYF
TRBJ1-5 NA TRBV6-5 TGTGCCAGCAGCACCAATCGAGGTAATCAGCCCCAGCATTTT CASSTNRGNQPQHF
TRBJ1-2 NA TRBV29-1 TGCAGCGTTGAGAAGGGTACAGGGAGTGGCTACACCTTC CSVEKGTGSGYTF
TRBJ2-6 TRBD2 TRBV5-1 TGCGCCAGCAGCTTTCCCCGGGGGGATGGGGCCAACGTCCTGACTTTC CASSFPRGDGANVLTF
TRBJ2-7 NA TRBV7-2 TGTGCCAGCAGCTCGTCTTCCCCCAGGCAGTACTTC CASSSSSPRQYF
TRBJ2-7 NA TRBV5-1 TGCGCCAGCAGCCTACCAGGCAAGGAGCAGTACTTC CASSLPGKEQYF
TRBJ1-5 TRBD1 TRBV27 TGTGCCAGCAGTTTAAGGACAGGGGGGGTTGGGGCCCAGCATTTT CASSLRTGGVGAQHF
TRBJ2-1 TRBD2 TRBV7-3 TGTGCCAGCAGCCCGACCGGGGGACTAGGTTCCAATGAGCAGTTCTTC CASSPTGGLGSNEQFF
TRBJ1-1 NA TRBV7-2 TGTGCCAGCAGCTTAGAGGGGTATGGAACTGAAGCTTTCTTT CASSLEGYGTEAFF
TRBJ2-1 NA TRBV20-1 TGCAGTGCGGGGCCGTCGGGTGAGCAGTTCTTC CSAGPSGEQFF
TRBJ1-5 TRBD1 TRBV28 TGTGCCAGCAGTTCACAGGGGGCCGGCAATCAGCCCCAGCATTTT CASSSQGAGNQPQHF
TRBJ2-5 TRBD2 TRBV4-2 TGTGCCAGCAGCCAAGATCGGCTAGCGGGAGGGGAGACCCAGTACTTC CASSQDRLAGGETQYF